The present TCR beta chain was sequenced within a study of control samples from healthy donors and cancer patients. Sequencing used immunoSEQ multiplex PCR; TCRdb keeps in-frame clones, though not all of them. The sample lists about 60,000 clones; around 96% were seen once. The clonotype comes from a woman aged 18 to 35 in good health. Sequencing was performed on blood.

CDR3 coding DNA: TGTGCCAGCAGCACTCGGGACGGTGGAAACACCATATATTTT. This sequence encodes CASSTRDGGNTIYF. The V call is TRBV9, the J call TRBJ1-3; D is possibly TRBD1 (5 bases). Germline CDR1 is SGDLS and CDR2 is YYNGEE. The CDR3 has 14 residues. Trimming took 4 bases from V and 3 from J, leaving 11 bases between them.